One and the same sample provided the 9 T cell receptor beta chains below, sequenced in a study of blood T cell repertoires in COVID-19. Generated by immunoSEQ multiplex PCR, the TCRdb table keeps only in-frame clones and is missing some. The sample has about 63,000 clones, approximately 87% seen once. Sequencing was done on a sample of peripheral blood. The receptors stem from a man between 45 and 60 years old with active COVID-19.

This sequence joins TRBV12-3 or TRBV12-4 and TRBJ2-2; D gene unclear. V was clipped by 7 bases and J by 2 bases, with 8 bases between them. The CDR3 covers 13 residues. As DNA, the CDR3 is TGTGCCAGCAAGATGAGAAACACCGGGGAGCTGTTTTTT. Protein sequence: CASKMRNTGELFF.

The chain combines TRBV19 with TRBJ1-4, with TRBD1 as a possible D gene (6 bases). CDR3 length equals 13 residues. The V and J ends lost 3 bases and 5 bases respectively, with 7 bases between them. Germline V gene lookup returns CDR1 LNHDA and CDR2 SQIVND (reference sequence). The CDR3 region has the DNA TGTGCCAGTAGTATTGACAGGAATGAAAAACTGTTTTTT. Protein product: CASSIDRNEKLFF.

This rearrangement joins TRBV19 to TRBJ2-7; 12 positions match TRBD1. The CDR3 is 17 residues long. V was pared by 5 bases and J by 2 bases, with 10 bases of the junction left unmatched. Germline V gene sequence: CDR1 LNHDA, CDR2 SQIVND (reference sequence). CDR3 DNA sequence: TGTGCCAGTAGTCCGGGACAGGGGGCGCTTACTACCTACGAGCAGTACTTC. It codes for CASSPGQGALTTYEQYF. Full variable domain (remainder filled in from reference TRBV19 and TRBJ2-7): DGGITQSPKYLFRKEGQNVTLSCEQNLNHDAMYWYRQDPGQGLRLIYYSQIVNDFQKGDIAEGYSVSREKKESFPLTVTSAQKNPTAFYLCASSPGQGALTTYEQYFGPGTRLTVT.

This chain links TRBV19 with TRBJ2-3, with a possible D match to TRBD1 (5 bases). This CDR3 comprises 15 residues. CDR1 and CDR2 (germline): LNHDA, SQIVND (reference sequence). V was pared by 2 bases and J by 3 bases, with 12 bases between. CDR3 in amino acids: CASSIRGLPTDTQYF. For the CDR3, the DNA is TGTGCCAGTAGTATAAGGGGTCTCCCTACAGATACGCAGTATTTT.

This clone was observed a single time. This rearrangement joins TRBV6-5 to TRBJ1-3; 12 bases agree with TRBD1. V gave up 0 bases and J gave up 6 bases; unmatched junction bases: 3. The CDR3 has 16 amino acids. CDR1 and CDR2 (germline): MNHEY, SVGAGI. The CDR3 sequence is CASSYSGGQGANTIYF. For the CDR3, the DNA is TGTGCCAGCAGTTACTCGGGGGGACAGGGGGCAAACACCATATATTTT.

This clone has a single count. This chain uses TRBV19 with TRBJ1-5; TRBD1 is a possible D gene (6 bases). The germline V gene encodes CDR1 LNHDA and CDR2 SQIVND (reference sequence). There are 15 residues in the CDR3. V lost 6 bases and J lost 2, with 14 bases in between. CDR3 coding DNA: TGTGCCAGTAGGCCTTTGGGGGCCCGCAATCAGCCCCAGCATTTT. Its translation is CASRPLGARNQPQHF.

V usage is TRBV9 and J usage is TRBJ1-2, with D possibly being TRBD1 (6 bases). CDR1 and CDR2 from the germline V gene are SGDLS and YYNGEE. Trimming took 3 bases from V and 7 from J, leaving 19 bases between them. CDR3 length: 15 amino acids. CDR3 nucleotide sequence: TGTGCCAGCAGCGGGGCCTTTATGACAGGCTCTGGCTACACCTTC. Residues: CASSGAFMTGSGYTF. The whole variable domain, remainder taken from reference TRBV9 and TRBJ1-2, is DSGVTQTPKHLITATGQRVTLRCSPRSGDLSVYWYQQSLDQGLQFLIQYYNGEERAKGNILERFSAQQFPDLHSELNLSSLELGDSALYFCASSGAFMTGSGYTFGSGTRLTVV.

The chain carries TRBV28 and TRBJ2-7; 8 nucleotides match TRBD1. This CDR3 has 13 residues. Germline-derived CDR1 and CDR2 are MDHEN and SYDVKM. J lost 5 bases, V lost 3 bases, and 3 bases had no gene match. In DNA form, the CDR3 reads TGTGCCAGCAGTTTGCAGGGGGCGGACGAGCAGTACTTC. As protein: CASSLQGADEQYF. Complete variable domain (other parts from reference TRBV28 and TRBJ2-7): DVKVTQSSRYLVKRTGEKVFLECVQDMDHENMFWYRQDPGLGLRLIYFSYDVKMKEKGDIPEGYSVSREKKERFSLILESASTNQTSMYLCASSLQGADEQYFGPGTRLTVT.

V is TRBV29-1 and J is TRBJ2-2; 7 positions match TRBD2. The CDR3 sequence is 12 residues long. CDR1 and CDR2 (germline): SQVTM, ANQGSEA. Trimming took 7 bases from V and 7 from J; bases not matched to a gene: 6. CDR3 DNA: TGCAGCGGACGGACTAGTGTCGGGGAGCTGTTTTTT. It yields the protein CSGRTSVGELFF.